This T cell receptor (beta chain) was found in a study of CD8 T cells in ankylosing spondylitis. Study results and caveats: Relatively rare in peripheral blood, disease-linked clones were also CD8+. A motif in TCR beta, a set of roughly eight highly homologous variants, appeared characteristic of ankylosing spondylitis blood.

One entry per CDR3 protein results from TCRdb running MiXCR on the 5' RACE reads. The top ten hold approximately 18% of the sample, which has more than 600,000 distinct CDR3 sequences, around 17% seen once. With respect to this clonotype: Its antigen is as yet unknown.

The CDR3 is 16 residues long. Germline loops: CDR1 SGDLS, CDR2 YYNGEE. Trimming pared 0 bases from V and 0 bases from J, leaving 12 bases between. The material sequenced was blood, either unsorted or a sorted T cell fraction (not recorded which). The chain uses TRBV9 and TRBJ1-2; weak D call: TRBD1 (6 bases). The source of this sequence is a male donor with ankylosing spondylitis. In nucleotides, the CDR3 is TGTGCCAGCAGCGTAGCCAGGGGCGCAACTAACTATGGCTACACCTTC. Protein: CASSVARGATNYGYTF.